This T cell receptor beta chain comes out of a study of post-analysis software for immune sequencing data. Study context: The courses of disease that were included comprised relapsing-remitting, secondary progressive and progressive-relapsing multiple sclerosis.

Regarding the study as a whole: Higher frequency in patients than in controls was seen for roughly five TRBV segments, with TRBV5-6, TRBV5-1 and TRBV20-1 among them. Versus controls, multiple sclerosis patients showed significantly lower diversity (normalized Chao1). Strong co-clustering by F measure was seen for same-batch samples.

The CDR3 extends over 13 amino acids. V lost 2 bases to trimming and J lost 7 bases, with 10 bases between them. Germline CDR1 reads MNHNS; CDR2 reads SASEGT. Prepared libraries of TCR beta cDNA carried unique molecular identifiers. The T cell input of about 1 to 10 million gave about 500,000 cDNA molecules. TCRdb re-called the PCR reads through MiXCR, storing one row per CDR3 protein. The table has about 810,000 distinct CDR3 sequences, around 50% seen once. As to this clonotype: The antigen remains undetermined.

The receptor was isolated from a girl aged 5-17 years with multiple sclerosis. The sample taken for sequencing was blood. The rearrangement joins TRBV6-1 to TRBJ2-3; D unresolved. The DNA for the CDR3 is TGTGCCAGCAGTGAACGCAGAGATAATACGCAGTATTTT. This codes for CASSERRDNTQYF.